This TCR beta chain was sequenced for a study of CD8 T cells in Susac syndrome. Points from the study as a whole: An acknowledgment was made by the study that its TCR sequencing and HLA analysis involved relatively few individuals.

Negative isolation yielded CD8+ and CD4+ T cells; FACS enriched TEMRA cells. Reverse transcription used about 0.5 to 1 ug RNA and random hexamers. TCRdb analysed the immunoSEQ multiplex PCR reads with MiXCR anew, one entry per CDR3 protein. The table shows 180,000 or so distinct CDR3 sequences, with roughly 94% occurring only once. This CDR3 region has 13 residues. The V gene's germline CDR1 is ENHRY and CDR2 SYGVKD. V gave up 7 bases and J gave up 8 bases; unmatched junction bases: 8. Notes on this clonotype: The antigen remains unidentified.

The chain employs TRBV10-3 and TRBJ2-1; TRBD2 agrees at 7 bases. Sequences were obtained from CD4+ T cells from PBMCs. This sequence originates from a human donor in good health. The CDR3 nucleotides read TGTGCCATCATGGAGGGAGGGCCCCATGAGCAGTTCTTC. Translation gives CAIMEGGPHEQFF.